The clone carrying this T cell receptor (beta chain) came up a few times. Its antigen is as yet unknown. From germline, CDR1 is LNHNV and CDR2 YYDKDF (reference sequence). V was pared by 2 bases and J by 10 bases, with 5 bases of the junction left unmatched. CDR3 size: 13 residues. These data are taken from a study of T-cell reconstitution after alpha-beta-depleted transplantation in children. Overall study results and limits: Reportedly, roughly two months post-transplant, alpha-beta T cells arose from several hundred expanded graft clones. When one year had passed after transplant, most T-cell counts and diversity came from newly produced T cells. Surviving recipient T cells and thymic progenitors produced the high day-60 TCRbeta diversity seen in some patients.

As it was prepared, the TCRbeta library received unique molecular identifiers. TCRdb passed the PCR reads through MiXCR, listing each CDR3 protein once. The sample holds 350,000 to 500,000 distinct CDR3 sequences; around 46% are singletons and the top ten take approximately 30%. The sample consisted of PBMCs, taken before TCRalphabeta/CD19-depleted stem cell transplant. The sequence came from a girl aged 2-10 years with aplastic anemia, due to receive a stem cell transplant. V usage is TRBV15 and J usage is TRBJ2-1; TRBD2 matches at 7 bases. The CDR3 spells CATSRQRGVEQFF. DNA for the CDR3: TGTGCCACCAGCAGACAGCGGGGAGTCGAGCAGTTCTTC.